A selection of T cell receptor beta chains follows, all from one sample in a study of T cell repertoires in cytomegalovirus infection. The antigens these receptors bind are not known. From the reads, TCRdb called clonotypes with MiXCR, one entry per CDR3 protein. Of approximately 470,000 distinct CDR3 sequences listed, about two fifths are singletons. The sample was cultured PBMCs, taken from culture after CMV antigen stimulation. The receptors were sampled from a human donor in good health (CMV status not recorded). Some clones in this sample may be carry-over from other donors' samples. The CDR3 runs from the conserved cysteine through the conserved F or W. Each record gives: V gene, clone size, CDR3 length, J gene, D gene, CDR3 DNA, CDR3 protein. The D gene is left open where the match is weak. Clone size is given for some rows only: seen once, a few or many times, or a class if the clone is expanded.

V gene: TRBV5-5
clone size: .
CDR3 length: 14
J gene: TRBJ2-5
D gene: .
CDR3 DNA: TGTGCCAGCAGCTTTCAGGGGTCAGCATCTCCCCAGTACTTC
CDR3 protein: CASSFQGSASPQYF

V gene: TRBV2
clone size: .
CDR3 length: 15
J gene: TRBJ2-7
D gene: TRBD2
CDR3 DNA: TGTGCCAGCAGCGAGGCCGGGACTAACTTTTACGAGCAGTACTTC
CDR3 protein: CASSEAGTNFYEQYF

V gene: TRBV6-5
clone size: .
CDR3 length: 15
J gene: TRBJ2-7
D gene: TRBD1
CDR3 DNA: TGTGCCAGCAGTTCAGACAGGGGGCGGATTCAGGAGCAGTACTTC
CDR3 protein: CASSSDRGRIQEQYF

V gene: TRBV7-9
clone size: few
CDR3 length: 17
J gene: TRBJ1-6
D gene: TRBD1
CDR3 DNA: TGTGCCAGCAGCTTCGGACAGGAACTCTCCTATAATTCACCCCTCCACTTT
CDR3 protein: CASSFGQELSYNSPLHF

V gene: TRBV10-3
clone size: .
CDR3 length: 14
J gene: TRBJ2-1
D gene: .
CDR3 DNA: TGTGCCACCGACTTACAAGGCTCCTACAATGAGCAGTTCTTC
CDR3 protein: CATDLQGSYNEQFF

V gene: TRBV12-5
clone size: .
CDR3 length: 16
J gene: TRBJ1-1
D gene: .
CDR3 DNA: TGTGCTAGTGTTCCCCTTGGGGGGCGGGCGAACACTGAAGCTTTCTTT
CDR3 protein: CASVPLGGRANTEAFF

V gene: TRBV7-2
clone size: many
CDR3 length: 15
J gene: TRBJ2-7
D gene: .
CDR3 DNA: TGTGCCAGCAGCTTAGACCCCACTATAGACGACGAGCAGTACTTC
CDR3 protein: CASSLDPTIDDEQYF

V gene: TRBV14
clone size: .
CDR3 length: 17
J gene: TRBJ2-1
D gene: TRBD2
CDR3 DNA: TGTGCCAGCAGCCCTCTCCTACTAGCGGGAGGGTACAATGAGCAGTTCTTC
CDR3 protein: CASSPLLLAGGYNEQFF

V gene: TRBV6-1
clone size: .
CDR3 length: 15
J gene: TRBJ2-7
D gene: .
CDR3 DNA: TGTGCCAGCAGTCCTACGGGGGCGAGCTCCTACGAGCAGTACTTC
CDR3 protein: CASSPTGASSYEQYF

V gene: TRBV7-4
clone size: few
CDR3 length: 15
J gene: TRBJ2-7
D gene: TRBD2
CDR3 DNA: TGTGCCAGCAGTTCTAGCGGGAGGGCATCCTACGAGCAGTACTTC
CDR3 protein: CASSSSGRASYEQYF

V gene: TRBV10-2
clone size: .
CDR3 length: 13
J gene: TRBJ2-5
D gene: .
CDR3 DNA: TGCGCCAGCACCGCGACTAGTTTGGAGACCCAGTACTTC
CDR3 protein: CASTATSLETQYF

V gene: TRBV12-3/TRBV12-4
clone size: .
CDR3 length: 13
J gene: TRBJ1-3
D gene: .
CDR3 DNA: TGTGCCAGCAGCCTGGACCGGGGTGACACCATATATTTT
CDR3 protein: CASSLDRGDTIYF

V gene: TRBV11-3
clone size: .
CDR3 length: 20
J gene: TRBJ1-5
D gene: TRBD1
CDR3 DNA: TGTGCCAGCAGCGGAGAGACACGACGTCGGACAGGAAGAACCAATCAGCCCCAGCATTTT
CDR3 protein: CASSGETRRRTGRTNQPQHF

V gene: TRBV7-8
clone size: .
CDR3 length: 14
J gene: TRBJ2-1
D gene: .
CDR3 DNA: TGTGCCAGCAGCAAGGGACCCGACTACAATGAGCAGTTCTTC
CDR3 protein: CASSKGPDYNEQFF

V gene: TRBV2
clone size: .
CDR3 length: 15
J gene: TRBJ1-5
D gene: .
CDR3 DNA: TGTGCCAGCGGGAGGGGGTTAAGTAGCAATCAGCCCCAGCATTTT
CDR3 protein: CASGRGLSSNQPQHF

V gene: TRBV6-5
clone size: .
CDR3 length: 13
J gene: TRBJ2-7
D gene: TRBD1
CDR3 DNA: TGTGCCAGCAGTGGGACAGGGGCTGGCGAGCAGTACTTC
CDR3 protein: CASSGTGAGEQYF

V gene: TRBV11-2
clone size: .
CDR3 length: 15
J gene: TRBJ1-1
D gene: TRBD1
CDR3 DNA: TGTGCCAGCGGCTTGCGGACAGGGGGTGACACTGAAGCTTTCTTT
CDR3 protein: CASGLRTGGDTEAFF

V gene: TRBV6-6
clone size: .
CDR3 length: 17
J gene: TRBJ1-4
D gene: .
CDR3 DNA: TGTGCCAGCAGTTACTCGAATGGGGGTGGACCTAATGAAAAACTGTTTTTT
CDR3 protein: CASSYSNGGGPNEKLFF

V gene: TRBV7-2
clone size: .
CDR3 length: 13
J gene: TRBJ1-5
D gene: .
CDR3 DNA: TGTGCCAGCAGCCTAGATGGTGGCTCACCCCAGCATTTT
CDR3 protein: CASSLDGGSPQHF

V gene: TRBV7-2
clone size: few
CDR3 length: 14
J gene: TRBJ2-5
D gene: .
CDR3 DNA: TGTGCCAGCAGCCTAAGTAGGGTGGAAGAGACCCAGTACTTC
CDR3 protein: CASSLSRVEETQYF

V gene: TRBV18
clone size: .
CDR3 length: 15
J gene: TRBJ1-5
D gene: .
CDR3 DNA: TGTGCCAGCTCACCCGGACAGTTGAGCAATCAGCCCCAGCATTTT
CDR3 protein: CASSPGQLSNQPQHF

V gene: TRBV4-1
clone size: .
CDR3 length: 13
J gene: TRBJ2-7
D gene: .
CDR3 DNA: TGCGCCAGCAGCCAAGTTACTTCCTACGAGCAGTACTTC
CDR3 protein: CASSQVTSYEQYF

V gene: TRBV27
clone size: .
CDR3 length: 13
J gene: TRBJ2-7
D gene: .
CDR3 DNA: TGTGCCAGCAGTTTCAAGGGACCCTACGAGCAGTACTTC
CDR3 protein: CASSFKGPYEQYF

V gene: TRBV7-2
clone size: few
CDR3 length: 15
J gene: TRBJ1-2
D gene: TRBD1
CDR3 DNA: TGTGCCAGCAGCCAGTTCGACAGGGCTGACTATGGCTACACCTTC
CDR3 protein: CASSQFDRADYGYTF

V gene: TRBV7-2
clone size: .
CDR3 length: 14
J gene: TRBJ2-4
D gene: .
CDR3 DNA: TGTGCCAGCAGCTTAACCGTAGCCAAAAACATTCAGTACTTC
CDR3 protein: CASSLTVAKNIQYF

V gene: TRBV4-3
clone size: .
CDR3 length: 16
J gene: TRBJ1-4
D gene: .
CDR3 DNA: TGCGCCAGCAGCCAAGATCTAGCTGAACAAAATGAAAAACTGTTTTTT
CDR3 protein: CASSQDLAEQNEKLFF

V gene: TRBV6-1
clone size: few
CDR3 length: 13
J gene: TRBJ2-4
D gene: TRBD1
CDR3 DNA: TGTGCCAGCAGCCTTGACAGGGGTGACATTCAGTACTTC
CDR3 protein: CASSLDRGDIQYF

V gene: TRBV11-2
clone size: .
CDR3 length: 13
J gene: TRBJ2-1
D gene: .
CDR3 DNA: TGTGCCAGCAGCCCGGGCTACTACAATGAGCAGTTCTTC
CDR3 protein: CASSPGYYNEQFF

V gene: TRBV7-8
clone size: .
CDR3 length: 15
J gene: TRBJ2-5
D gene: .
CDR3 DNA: TGTGCCAGCAGCCTCCGGAGACTAGGGAGGGAGACCCAGTACTTC
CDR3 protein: CASSLRRLGRETQYF

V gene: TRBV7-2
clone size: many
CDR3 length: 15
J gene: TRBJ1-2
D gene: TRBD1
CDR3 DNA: TGTGCCAGCAGAAACACCGGGACAGGGGCCTATGGCTACACCTTC
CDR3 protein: CASRNTGTGAYGYTF

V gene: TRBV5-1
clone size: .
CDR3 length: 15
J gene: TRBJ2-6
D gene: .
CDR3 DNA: TGCGCCAGCAGCCCGGATCACTCTGGGGCCAACGTCCTGACTTTC
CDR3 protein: CASSPDHSGANVLTF

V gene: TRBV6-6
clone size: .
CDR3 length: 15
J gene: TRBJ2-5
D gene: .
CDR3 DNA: TGTGCCAGCAGCAAAGGGACCACTATTTTAGAGACCCAGTACTTC
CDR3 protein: CASSKGTTILETQYF

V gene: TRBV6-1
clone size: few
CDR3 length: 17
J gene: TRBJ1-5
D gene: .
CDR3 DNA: TGTGCCAGCAGTCCTACCGGACAGTCTTATAGCAATCAGCCCCAGCATTTT
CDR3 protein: CASSPTGQSYSNQPQHF

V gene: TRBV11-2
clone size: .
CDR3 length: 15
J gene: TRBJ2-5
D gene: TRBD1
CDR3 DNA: TGTGCCAGCAGCCAACAGGGGAGCCCTCAGGAGACCCAGTACTTC
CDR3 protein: CASSQQGSPQETQYF

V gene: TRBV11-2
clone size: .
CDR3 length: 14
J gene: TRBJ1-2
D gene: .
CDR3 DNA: TGTGCCAGCAGCCCCTTGGGTTTTAATCATGGCTACACCTTC
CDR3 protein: CASSPLGFNHGYTF

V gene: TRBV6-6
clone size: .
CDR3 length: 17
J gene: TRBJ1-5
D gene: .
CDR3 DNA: TGTGCCAGCAGTTACGCTCTGGGACTCAATCTCAATCAGCCCCAGCATTTT
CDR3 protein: CASSYALGLNLNQPQHF

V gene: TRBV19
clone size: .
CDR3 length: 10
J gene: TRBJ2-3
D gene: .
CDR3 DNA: TGTGCCAGTAGGTCAGATACGCAGTATTTT
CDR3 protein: CASRSDTQYF

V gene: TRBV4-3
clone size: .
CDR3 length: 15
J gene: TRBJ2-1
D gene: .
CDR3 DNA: TGCGCCAGCAGCTCGGGTCGGGACATTAACAATGAGCAGTTCTTC
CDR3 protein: CASSSGRDINNEQFF

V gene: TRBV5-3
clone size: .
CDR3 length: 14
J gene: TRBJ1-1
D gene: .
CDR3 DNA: TGTGCCAGCAGCGGGTCAGGGGTAAGCACTGAAGCTTTCTTT
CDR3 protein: CASSGSGVSTEAFF

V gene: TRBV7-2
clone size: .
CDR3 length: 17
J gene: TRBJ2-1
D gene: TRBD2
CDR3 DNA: TGTGCCAGCAGCTTAGGCCTTAGCGGGGGGGCTATCAATGAGCAGTTCTTC
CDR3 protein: CASSLGLSGGAINEQFF

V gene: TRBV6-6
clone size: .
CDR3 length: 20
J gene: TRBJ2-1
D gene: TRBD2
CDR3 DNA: TGTGCCAGCAGTCTCCCTGGAACTAGCGGGAGCGCAACAACCATCGATGAGCAGTTCTTC
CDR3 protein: CASSLPGTSGSATTIDEQFF

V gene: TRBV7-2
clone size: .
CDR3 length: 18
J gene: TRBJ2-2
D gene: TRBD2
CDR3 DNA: TGTGCCAGCAGCTTACCGCTAGCGGGAGGGCCTAACACCGGGGAGCTGTTTTTT
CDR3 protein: CASSLPLAGGPNTGELFF

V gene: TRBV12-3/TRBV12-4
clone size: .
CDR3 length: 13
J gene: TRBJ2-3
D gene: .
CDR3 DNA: TGTGCCAGCAGTTTGGCTAGGTCCGATACGCAGTATTTT
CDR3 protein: CASSLARSDTQYF

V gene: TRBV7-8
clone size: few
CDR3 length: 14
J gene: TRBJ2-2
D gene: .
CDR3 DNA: TGTGCCAGCTGGCGAGGCGGGAACACCGGGGAGCTGTTTTTT
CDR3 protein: CASWRGGNTGELFF

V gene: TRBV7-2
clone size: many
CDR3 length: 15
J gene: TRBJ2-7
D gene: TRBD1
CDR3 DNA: TGTGCCAGCAGCTCCCCACGGGACAGGTTCTACGAGCAGTACTTC
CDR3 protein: CASSSPRDRFYEQYF

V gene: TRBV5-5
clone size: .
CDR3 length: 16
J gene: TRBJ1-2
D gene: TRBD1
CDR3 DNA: TGTGCCAGCAGCTCATTCGGACAGGGGGTCTTCAATGGCTACACCTTC
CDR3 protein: CASSSFGQGVFNGYTF

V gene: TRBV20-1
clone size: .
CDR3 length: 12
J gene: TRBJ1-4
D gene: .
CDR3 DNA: TGCAGTGCTAGCCGTGCTAATGAAAAACTGTTTTTT
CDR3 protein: CSASRANEKLFF

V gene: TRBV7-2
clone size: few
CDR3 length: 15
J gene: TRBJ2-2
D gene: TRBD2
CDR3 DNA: TGTGCCAGCAGCCTGGGGACTAGTTTTACCGGGGAGCTGTTTTTT
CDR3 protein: CASSLGTSFTGELFF

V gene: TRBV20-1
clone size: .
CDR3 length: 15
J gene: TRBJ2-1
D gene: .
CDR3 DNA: TGCAGTGCTATCGGCGGGACATTGCCTCCCAATGAGCAGTTCTTC
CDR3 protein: CSAIGGTLPPNEQFF

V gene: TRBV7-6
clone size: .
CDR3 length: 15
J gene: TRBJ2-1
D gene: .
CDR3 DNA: TGTGCCAGCAGCTTAGAGGCGACGGCCTACAATGAGCAGTTCTTC
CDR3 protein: CASSLEATAYNEQFF

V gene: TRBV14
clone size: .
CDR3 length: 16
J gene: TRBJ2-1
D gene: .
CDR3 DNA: TGTGCCAGCAGCCAATCTAGCCTCTACTCCTACAATGAGCAGTTCTTC
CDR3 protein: CASSQSSLYSYNEQFF

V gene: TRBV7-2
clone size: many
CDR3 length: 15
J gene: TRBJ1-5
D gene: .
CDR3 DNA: TGTGCCAGCAGCCAGGGTTTAGTTAGCAATCAGCCCCAGCATTTT
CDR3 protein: CASSQGLVSNQPQHF